The 22 T cell receptor beta chains below were found in one sample sequenced in a study of T cell responses to AZD1222 COVID-19 vaccine (dated by TCRdb to about 2021). Sample time point, as interpreted from the label and publication: about 28 days (+/-7) after the second vaccine dose. Taken with the paper, the label for treatment or condition translates to: meningococcal conjugate vaccine given as trial control. Library preparation employed the immunoSEQ multiplex PCR assay. Entries here come from immuneACCESS through TCRdb and include only in-frame sequences with V and J called. Some clones fail to appear in such tables; in the studies checked, an unresolved V gene covers under half of the shortfall, and the cause of the remainder is unknown. The sample table records 100,000 to 150,000 clones; approximately 90% of these occur just once. 4% to 5% of the sample is held by the ten biggest clonotypes.

Sequenced material: peripheral blood, taken 28 days after the second dose of the MenACWY control vaccine. The source is an adult who received the MenACWY meningococcal vaccine as a control.

This chain connects TRBV12-3 or TRBV12-4 to TRBJ2-3; D is uncertain. The CDR3 covers 12 residues. Trimming left V 6 bases short and J 2 bases short, with 6 bases between. CDR3 sequence reads: CASSLITDTQYF. DNA of the CDR3: TGTGCCAGCAGCCTGATCACAGATACGCAGTATTTT.

The rearrangement links TRBV5-1 to TRBJ1-2, with a tentative D call TRBD1 (6 bases). The V gene's germline CDR1 is SGHRS and CDR2 YFSETQ. The CDR3 is 15 residues long. V was shortened by 4 bases and J by 3 bases, with 16 bases between the two germline ends. The CDR3 loop reads CASSPPLTGHYGYTF. The CDR3 region has the DNA TGCGCCAGCAGCCCCCCCTTGACAGGACACTATGGCTACACCTTC.

This rearrangement joins TRBV18 to TRBJ2-5; 9 positions agree with TRBD1. J lost 1 base, V lost 4 bases, and 1 base had no gene match. The CDR3 is 14 amino acids. The germline CDR1 and CDR2 sequences are KGHSH and LQKENI. The CDR3 reads CASSRGQGQETQYF. The CDR3 nucleotides are TGTGCCAGCTCACGGGGACAGGGCCAAGAGACCCAGTACTTC.

The rearrangement joins TRBV7-2 to TRBJ1-1; 7 positions agree with TRBD1. Germline V gives CDR1 SGHTA, CDR2 FQGNSA. The CDR3 contains 13 residues. The trim removed 1 base at V and 5 bases at J, leaving 1 base unmatched. CDR3 loop: CASSLVQGTEAFF. The CDR3 bases are TGTGCCAGCAGCTTAGTACAGGGGACTGAAGCTTTCTTT.

This rearrangement joins TRBV3-1 (or the pseudogene TRBV3-2) to TRBJ2-4; D is possibly TRBD2 (6 bases). V lost 0 bases and J 4 bases, leaving 13 bases between the germline ends. This CDR3 is built from 16 residues. The V gene's germline CDR1 is LGHDT and CDR2 YNNKEL (reference sequence). CDR3 sequence (DNA): TGTGCCAGCAGCCAAGAAGCAGGTCGGGGGAAAAACATTCAGTACTTC. Residues: CASSQEAGRGKNIQYF.

The genes are TRBV30 and TRBJ1-4; 8 bases fit TRBD1. CDR3 length: 15 amino acids. In germline, CDR1 is GTSNPN, CDR2 SVGIG (reference sequence). J lost 8 bases, V lost 0 bases, and 8 bases had no gene match. The DNA of the CDR3 is TGTGCCTGGAGTGTACCGACAGGGGCGGGGGAAAAACTGTTTTTT. Its protein product is CAWSVPTGAGEKLFF.

This chain joins TRBV19 and TRBJ2-7, with 9 bases aligning to TRBD1. The CDR3 has 15 residues. The germline CDR1 and CDR2 sequences are LNHDA and SQIVND (reference sequence). Trimming cost V 5 bases and J 2 bases; bases outside gene matches: 7. The CDR3 sequence is CASSLGQGIAYEQYF. The CDR3 DNA is TGTGCCAGTAGTTTAGGACAGGGGATCGCCTACGAGCAGTACTTC.

This chain connects TRBV7-9 to TRBJ1-4; possible D gene TRBD1, 6 bases. The CDR3 spans 14 residues. Between the trimmed V and J ends, which lost 5 bases and 4 bases, there was a span of 11 bases. Germline-derived CDR1 and CDR2 are SEHNR and FQNEAQ (reference sequence). The CDR3 nucleotides are TGTGCCAGCAGCCCCCCGGGACATAATGAAAAACTGTTTTTT. It translates to CASSPPGHNEKLFF.

The chain combines TRBV28 with TRBJ2-3; 7 bases match TRBD1. Per germline, CDR1 MDHEN and CDR2 SYDVKM. The CDR3 contains 15 residues. Trimming removed 5 bases from V and 6 bases from J; junction bases left unmatched: 11. The DNA for the CDR3 is TGTGCCAGCAGTCCAAGGACAGGAGAGACCGATACGCAGTATTTT. Its translation: CASSPRTGETDTQYF.

V is TRBV4-3 and J is TRBJ2-1, with 9 bases identical to TRBD2. Germline lookup yields CDR1 LGHNA and CDR2 YSLEER. The ends lost 0 bases at V and 4 bases at J; junction bases unmatched: 4. The CDR3 runs 16 residues. The CDR3 here is CASSQDITSGYNEQFF. The CDR3 region has the DNA TGCGCCAGCAGCCAAGATATAACTAGCGGGTACAATGAGCAGTTCTTC.

The chain employs TRBV5-1 and TRBJ1-1; D perhaps matches TRBD1 (6 bases). Looked up from germline, CDR1 is SGHRS and CDR2 is YFSETQ. This CDR3 has 17 residues. V lost 4 bases, J lost 0 bases, and 19 bases lay in between. The DNA of the CDR3 is TGCGCCAGCAGCCCGGACAGATCCAAAAAATTGAACACTGAAGCTTTCTTT. Protein sequence: CASSPDRSKKLNTEAFF.

This clone is a singleton in its sample. The V and J genes are TRBV6-1 and TRBJ2-1; TRBD2 aligns across 14 bases. The CDR3 loop spans 16 amino acids. Germline trimming cut 4 bases from V and 7 bases from J; bases unmatched to any gene: 6. The germline gives CDR1 MNHNS, CDR2 SASEGT. CDR3 nucleotide sequence: TGTGCCAGCAGTGGGGGGACTAGCGGGAGATGGAATGAGCAGTTCTTC. This sequence encodes CASSGGTSGRWNEQFF.

The chain couples TRBV28 to TRBJ1-1, with D tentatively TRBD1 (6 bases). The CDR3 sequence is 13 residues long. V lost 2 bases, J lost 10 bases, and 14 bases lay in between. Germline-derived CDR1 and CDR2 are MDHEN and SYDVKM. CDR3 bases: TGTGCCAGCAGTTTAACAGGGTCCTACGGAGCTTTCTTT. Translation: CASSLTGSYGAFF.

V usage is TRBV19 and J usage is TRBJ2-4, with D perhaps matching TRBD1 or TRBD2 (6 bases each). Looked up from germline, CDR1 is LNHDA and CDR2 is SQIVND (reference sequence). The V gene lost 1 base and the J gene lost 1 base, with 8 bases spanning the gap. There are 15 residues in the CDR3. This chain's CDR3 is CASSIGGGAKNIQYF. CDR3 sequence (DNA): TGTGCCAGTAGTATAGGAGGGGGGGCCAAAAACATTCAGTACTTC.

The rearrangement uses TRBV6-6 and TRBJ1-1; 8 bases line up with TRBD1. The CDR3 loop spans 16 amino acids. Germline values: CDR1 MNHNY, CDR2 SVGAGI (reference sequence). V was pared by 0 bases and J by 1 base, with 4 bases of the junction left unmatched. DNA of the CDR3: TGTGCCAGCAGTTACTCCCTAGGACAGGGGAACACTGAAGCTTTCTTT. Protein product: CASSYSLGQGNTEAFF.

The gene calls are TRBV19 and TRBJ1-5, with D possibly TRBD1 on 6 matching bases. The CDR3 is 13 amino acids. The V end lost 3 bases, the J end lost 5 bases, and 8 bases lay between the germline ends. Per germline, CDR1 LNHDA and CDR2 SQIVND (reference sequence). The CDR3 DNA follows: TGTGCCAGTAGTATTTGGACAGATCAGCCCCAGCATTTT. Translating gives CASSIWTDQPQHF.

This chain uses TRBV10-1 with TRBJ1-5; TRBD1 matches 7 bases. The V gene's germline CDR1 is WNHNN and CDR2 SYGVQD (reference sequence). After removal of 4 bases from V and 5 bases from J, the junction contained 8 bases not matched to a gene. This CDR3 has 15 amino acids. The CDR3 DNA reads as TGCGCCAGCAGTGCTGACAGGGTTGGAGATCAGCCCCAGCATTTT. Protein: CASSADRVGDQPQHF.

The CDR3 here is CSEWDSYNEQFF. CDR3 nucleotide sequence: TGCAGCGAGTGGGACTCTTACAATGAGCAGTTCTTC. The chain recombines TRBV29-1 with TRBJ2-1; D perhaps matches TRBD2 (6 bases). Trimming shortened V by 7 bases and J by 4 bases, and 11 bases separated the two germline ends. The CDR3 extends over 12 amino acids. Germline assignment: CDR1 SQVTM and CDR2 ANQGSEA.

The gene calls are TRBV5-8 and TRBJ2-1; D unclear. Germline CDR1 reads SGHTS; CDR2 reads YDEGEE. V dropped 0 bases and J dropped 5 bases, with 18 bases sitting between them. The CDR3 extends over 17 amino acids. The CDR3 spells CASSLVPSGPGNNEQFF. CDR3 nucleotides: TGTGCCAGCAGCTTGGTACCGAGTGGCCCCGGTAACAATGAGCAGTTCTTC.

This clone was seen more than once but under ten times. The chain employs TRBV28 and TRBJ1-4, with D perhaps matching TRBD1 (6 bases). CDR1 is MDHEN and CDR2 is SYDVKM in the germline V gene. The CDR3 contains 16 residues. V lost 5 bases, J lost 2 bases, and 15 bases lay in between. The CDR3 protein is CASSRGTYRTNEKLFF. The CDR3 region has the DNA TGTGCCAGCAGTAGGGGGACGTATAGGACTAATGAAAAACTGTTTTTT.

The chain joins TRBV4-2 to TRBJ2-1; a possible D gene is TRBD1 (5 bases). The V gene lost 2 bases and the J gene lost 5 bases, with 16 bases spanning the gap. Looked up from germline, CDR1 is LGHNA and CDR2 is YNFKEQ. This CDR3 spans 16 amino acids. The CDR3 region is CASSQIGRVSDNEQFF. The DNA for the CDR3 is TGTGCCAGCAGCCAAATCGGCAGGGTCTCGGACAATGAGCAGTTCTTC.

The chain is built from TRBV5-1 and TRBJ1-6; the D gene is possibly TRBD1 (6 bases). This CDR3 spans 16 amino acids. V shed 3 bases and J shed 8 bases, with 18 bases lying between them. Germline lookup yields CDR1 SGHRS and CDR2 YFSETQ. The CDR3 sequence: CASSYQRGGLDSPLHF. In DNA form, the CDR3 reads TGCGCCAGCAGCTACCAACGCGGGGGGCTTGATTCACCCCTCCACTTT.